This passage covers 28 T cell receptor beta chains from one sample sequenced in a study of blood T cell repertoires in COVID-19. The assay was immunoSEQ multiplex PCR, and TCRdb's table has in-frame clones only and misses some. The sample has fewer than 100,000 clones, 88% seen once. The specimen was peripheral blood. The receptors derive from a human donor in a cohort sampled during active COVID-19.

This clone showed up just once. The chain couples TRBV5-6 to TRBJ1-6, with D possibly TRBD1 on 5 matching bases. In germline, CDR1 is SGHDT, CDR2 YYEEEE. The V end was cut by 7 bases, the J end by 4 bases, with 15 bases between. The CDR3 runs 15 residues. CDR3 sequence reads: CASRWGGVYNSPLHF. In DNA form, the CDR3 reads TGTGCCAGCCGCTGGGGCGGGGTGTATAATTCACCCCTCCACTTT.

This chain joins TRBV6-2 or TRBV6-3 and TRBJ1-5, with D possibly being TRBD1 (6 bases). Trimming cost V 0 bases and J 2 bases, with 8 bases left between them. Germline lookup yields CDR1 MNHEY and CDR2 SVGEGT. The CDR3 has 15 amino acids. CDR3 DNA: TGTGCCAGCAGTTACTCTAGACAGGGCAATCAGCCCCAGCATTTT. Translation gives CASSYSRQGNQPQHF.

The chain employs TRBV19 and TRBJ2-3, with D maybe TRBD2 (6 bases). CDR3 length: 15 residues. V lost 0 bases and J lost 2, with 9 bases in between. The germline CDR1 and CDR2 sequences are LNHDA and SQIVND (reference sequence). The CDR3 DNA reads TGTGCCAGTAGTATAGAGAGCGGGCCCACAGATACGCAGTATTTT. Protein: CASSIESGPTDTQYF.

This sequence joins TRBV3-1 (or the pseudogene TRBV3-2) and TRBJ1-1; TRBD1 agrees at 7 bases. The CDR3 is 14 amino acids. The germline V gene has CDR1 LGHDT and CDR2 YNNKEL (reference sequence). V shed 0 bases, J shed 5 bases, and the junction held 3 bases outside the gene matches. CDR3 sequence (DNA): TGTGCCAGCAGCCAAGAAGACAGGGCGACTGAAGCTTTCTTT. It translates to CASSQEDRATEAFF.

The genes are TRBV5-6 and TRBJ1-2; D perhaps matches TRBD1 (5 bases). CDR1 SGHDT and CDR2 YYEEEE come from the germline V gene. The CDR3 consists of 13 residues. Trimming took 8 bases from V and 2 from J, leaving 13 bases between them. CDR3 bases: TGTGCCAGTACCCAGGGTGGGAACTATGGCTACACCTTC. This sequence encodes CASTQGGNYGYTF. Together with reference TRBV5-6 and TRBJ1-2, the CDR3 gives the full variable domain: DAGVTQSPTHLIKTRGQQVTLRCSPKSGHDTVSWYQQALGQGPQFIFQYYEEEERQRGNFPDRFSGHQFPNYSSELNVNALLLGDSALYLCASTQGGNYGYTFGSGTRLTVV.

The CDR3 nucleotides are TGCGCCAGCAGCCCGGGGGGGGCGCAAAGCACAGATACGCAGTATTTT. It codes for CASSPGGAQSTDTQYF. The chain has TRBV5-1 and TRBJ2-3; 8 nucleotides align to TRBD2. The junction had 7 bases not matched to a gene; V was cut back by 4 bases and J by 0 bases. The CDR3 is 16 residues long. CDR1 is SGHRS and CDR2 is YFSETQ in the germline V gene.

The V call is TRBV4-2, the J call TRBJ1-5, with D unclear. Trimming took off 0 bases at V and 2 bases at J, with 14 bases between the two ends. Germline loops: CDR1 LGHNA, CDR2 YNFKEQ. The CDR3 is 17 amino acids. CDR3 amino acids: CASSQDGIGGGNQPQHF. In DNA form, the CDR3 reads TGTGCCAGCAGCCAAGATGGCATAGGCGGTGGCAATCAGCCCCAGCATTTT.

CDR3 in DNA: TGTGCCAGCAGCTTGAGCGGGGAAAGGGGCACTGAAGCTTTCTTT. Its translation is CASSLSGERGTEAFF. This chain joins TRBV5-4 and TRBJ1-1; a possible D gene is TRBD1 (5 bases). CDR3 length equals 15 residues. V lost 1 base and J lost 4, with 14 bases in between. CDR1 is SGHNT and CDR2 is YYREEE in the germline V gene (reference sequence).

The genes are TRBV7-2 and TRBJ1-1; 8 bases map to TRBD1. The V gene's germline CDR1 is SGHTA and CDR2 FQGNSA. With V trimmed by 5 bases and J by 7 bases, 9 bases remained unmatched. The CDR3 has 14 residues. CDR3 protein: CASSIQGGEDEAFF. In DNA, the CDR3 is TGTGCCAGCAGCATACAGGGGGGGGAGGATGAAGCTTTCTTT.

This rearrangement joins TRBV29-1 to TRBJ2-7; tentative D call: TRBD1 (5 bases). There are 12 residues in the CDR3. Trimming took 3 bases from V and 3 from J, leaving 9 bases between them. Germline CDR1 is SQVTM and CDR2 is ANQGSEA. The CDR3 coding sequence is TGCAGCGTTGAGGGTCAGGGCTACGAGCAGTACTTC. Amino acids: CSVEGQGYEQYF.

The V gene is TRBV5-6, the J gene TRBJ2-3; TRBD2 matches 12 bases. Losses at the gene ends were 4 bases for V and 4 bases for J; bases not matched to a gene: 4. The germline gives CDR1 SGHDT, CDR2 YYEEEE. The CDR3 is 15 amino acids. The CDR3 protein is CASSPTSGGSDTQYF. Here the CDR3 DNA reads TGTGCCAGCAGCCCGACTAGCGGGGGCTCAGATACGCAGTATTTT.

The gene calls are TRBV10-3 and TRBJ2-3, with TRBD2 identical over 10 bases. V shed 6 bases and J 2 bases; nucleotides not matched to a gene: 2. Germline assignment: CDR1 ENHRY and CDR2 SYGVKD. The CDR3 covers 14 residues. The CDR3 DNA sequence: TGTGCCATCAGAACTAGCGGGGCCACAGATACGCAGTATTTT. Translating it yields CAIRTSGATDTQYF.

The chain's CDR3 is CASSYRGLRDTEAFF. The CDR3 nucleotides read TGTGCCAGCAGTTACAGGGGGCTGAGGGACACTGAAGCTTTCTTT. The chain links TRBV5-6 to TRBJ1-1; 9 positions agree with TRBD1. The V gene's germline CDR1 is SGHDT and CDR2 YYEEEE. The ends lost 5 bases at V and 3 bases at J; junction bases unmatched: 8. This CDR3 region has 15 residues.

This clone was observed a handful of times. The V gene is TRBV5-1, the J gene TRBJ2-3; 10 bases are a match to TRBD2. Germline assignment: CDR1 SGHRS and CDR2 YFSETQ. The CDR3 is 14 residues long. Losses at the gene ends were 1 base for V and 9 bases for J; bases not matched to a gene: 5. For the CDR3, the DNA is TGCGCCAGCAGCTTGAGCGGGGGGGAAGGGACGCAGTATTTT. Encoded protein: CASSLSGGEGTQYF.

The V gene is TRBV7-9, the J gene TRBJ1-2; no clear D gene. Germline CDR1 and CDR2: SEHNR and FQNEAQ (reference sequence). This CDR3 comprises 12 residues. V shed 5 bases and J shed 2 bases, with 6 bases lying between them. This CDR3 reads CASSGENYGYTF. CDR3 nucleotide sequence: TGTGCCAGCAGCGGGGAGAACTATGGCTACACCTTC.

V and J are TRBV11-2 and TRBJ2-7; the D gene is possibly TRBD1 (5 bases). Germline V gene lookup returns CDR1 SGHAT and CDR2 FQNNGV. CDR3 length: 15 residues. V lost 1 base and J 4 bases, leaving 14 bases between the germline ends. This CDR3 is CASSLAADTGYEQYF. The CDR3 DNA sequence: TGTGCCAGCAGCTTAGCCGCGGACACAGGTTACGAGCAGTACTTC.

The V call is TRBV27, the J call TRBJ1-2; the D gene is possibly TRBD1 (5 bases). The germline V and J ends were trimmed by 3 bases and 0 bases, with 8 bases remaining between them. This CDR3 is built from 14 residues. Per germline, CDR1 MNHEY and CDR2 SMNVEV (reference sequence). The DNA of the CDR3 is TGTGCCAGCAGTTTCGGGGGGGCTAACTATGGCTACACCTTC. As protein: CASSFGGANYGYTF.

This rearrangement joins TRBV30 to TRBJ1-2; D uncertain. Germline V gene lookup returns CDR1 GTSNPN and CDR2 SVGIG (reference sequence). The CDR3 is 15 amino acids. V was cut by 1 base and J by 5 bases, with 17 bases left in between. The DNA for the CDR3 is TGTGCCTGGAGTGCAAACGGGTATTTGAAGTATGGCTACACCTTC. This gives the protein CAWSANGYLKYGYTF.

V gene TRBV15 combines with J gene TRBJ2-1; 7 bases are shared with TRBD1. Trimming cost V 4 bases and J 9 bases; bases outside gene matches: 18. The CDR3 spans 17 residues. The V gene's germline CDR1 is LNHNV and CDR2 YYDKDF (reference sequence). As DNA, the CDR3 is TGTGCCACCAGCACAGGGGGAAGTTTTAGCGCTAATGTTGAGCAGTTCTTC. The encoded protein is CATSTGGSFSANVEQFF.

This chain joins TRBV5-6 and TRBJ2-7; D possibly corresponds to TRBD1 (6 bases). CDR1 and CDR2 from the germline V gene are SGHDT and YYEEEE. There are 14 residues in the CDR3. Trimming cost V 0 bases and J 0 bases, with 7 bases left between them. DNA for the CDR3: TGTGCCAGCAGCTTGGTGGACAGCTCCTACGAGCAGTACTTC. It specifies CASSLVDSSYEQYF.

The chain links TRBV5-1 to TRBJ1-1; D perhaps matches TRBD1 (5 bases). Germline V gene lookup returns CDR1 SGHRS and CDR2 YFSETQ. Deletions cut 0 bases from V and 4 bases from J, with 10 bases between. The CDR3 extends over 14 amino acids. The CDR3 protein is CASSLARGGTEAFF. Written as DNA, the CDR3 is TGCGCCAGCAGCTTGGCTCGGGGGGGCACTGAAGCTTTCTTT.

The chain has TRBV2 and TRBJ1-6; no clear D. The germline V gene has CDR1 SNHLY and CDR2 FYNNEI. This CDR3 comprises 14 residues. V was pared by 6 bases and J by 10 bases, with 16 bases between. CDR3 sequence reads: CASRPQESGSPLHF. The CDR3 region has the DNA TGTGCCAGCAGACCCCAGGAGAGCGGATCACCCCTCCACTTT. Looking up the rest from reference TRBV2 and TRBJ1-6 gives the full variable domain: EPEVTQTPSHQVTQMGQEVILRCVPISNHLYFYWYRQILGQKVEFLVSFYNNEISEKSEIFDDQFSVERPDGSNFTLKIRSTKLEDSAMYFCASRPQESGSPLHFGNGTRLTVT.

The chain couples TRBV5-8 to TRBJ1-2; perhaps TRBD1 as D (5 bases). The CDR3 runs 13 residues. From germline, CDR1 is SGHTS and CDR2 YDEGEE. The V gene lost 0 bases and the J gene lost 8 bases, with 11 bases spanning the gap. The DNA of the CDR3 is TGTGCCAGCAGCTTGGCAACAGGATTGGGCTACACCTTC. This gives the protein CASSLATGLGYTF.

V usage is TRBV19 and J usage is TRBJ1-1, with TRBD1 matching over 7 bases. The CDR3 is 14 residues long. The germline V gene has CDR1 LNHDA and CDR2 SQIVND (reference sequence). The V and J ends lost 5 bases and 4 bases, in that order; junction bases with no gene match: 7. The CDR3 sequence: CASSYRDSRTEAFF. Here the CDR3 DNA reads TGTGCCAGTAGTTACCGGGACAGCCGCACTGAAGCTTTCTTT.

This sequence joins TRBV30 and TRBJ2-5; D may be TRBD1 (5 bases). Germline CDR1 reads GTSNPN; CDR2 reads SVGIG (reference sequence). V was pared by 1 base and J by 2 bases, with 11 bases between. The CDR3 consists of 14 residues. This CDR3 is CAWSGGAEQETQYF. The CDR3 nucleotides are TGTGCCTGGAGTGGTGGGGCCGAACAAGAGACCCAGTACTTC.

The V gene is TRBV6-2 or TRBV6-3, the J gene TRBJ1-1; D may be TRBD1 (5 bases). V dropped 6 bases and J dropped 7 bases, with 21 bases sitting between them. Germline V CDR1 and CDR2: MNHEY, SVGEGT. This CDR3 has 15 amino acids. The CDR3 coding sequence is TGTGCCAGCAGCATACCCCGTGGGGCGCGGGATGAAGCTTTCTTT. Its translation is CASSIPRGARDEAFF.

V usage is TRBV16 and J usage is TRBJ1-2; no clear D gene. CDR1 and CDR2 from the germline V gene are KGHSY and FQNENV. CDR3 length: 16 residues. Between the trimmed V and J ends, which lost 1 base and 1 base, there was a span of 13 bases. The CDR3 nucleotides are TGTGCCAGCAGCCAATACTTGGGCAGCCTTAACTATGGCTACACCTTC. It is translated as CASSQYLGSLNYGYTF.

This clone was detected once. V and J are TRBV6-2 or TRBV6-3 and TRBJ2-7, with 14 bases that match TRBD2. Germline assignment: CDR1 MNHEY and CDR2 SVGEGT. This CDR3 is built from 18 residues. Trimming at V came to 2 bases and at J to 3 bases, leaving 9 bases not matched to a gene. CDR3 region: CASSYSRGLAGVSYEQYF. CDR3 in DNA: TGTGCCAGCAGTTACAGCCGGGGACTAGCGGGAGTGAGCTACGAGCAGTACTTC.